The 13 T cell receptor beta chains in this list originate from one sample, sequenced in a study of blood T cell repertoires in COVID-19. Method: immunoSEQ multiplex PCR; TCRdb's copy keeps in-frame clones and lacks some. The sample shows 250,000 to 300,000 clones, around 88% of them seen only once. Sequenced input: PBMCs or T cells enriched from blood (not recorded which). The receptors were gathered from a man aged 35 to 55 who had recovered from COVID-19.

This clone was found a few times. The chain has TRBV9 and TRBJ1-4; the match to TRBD1 covers 7 bases. In germline, CDR1 is SGDLS, CDR2 YYNGEE. This CDR3 comprises 16 residues. V dropped 4 bases and J dropped 7; count of bases not matched to a gene: 13. The CDR3 reads CASSLSGGTATEKLFF. CDR3 nucleotide sequence: TGTGCCAGCAGCTTAAGCGGTGGGACAGCCACTGAAAAACTGTTTTTT.

This clone appeared a single time. The chain employs TRBV28 and TRBJ1-2, with D uncertain. The CDR3 runs 16 residues. In germline, CDR1 is MDHEN, CDR2 SYDVKM. The V and J ends lost 5 bases and 4 bases respectively, with 20 bases between them. The CDR3 sequence is CASSPSGAKGSYGYTF. The DNA of the CDR3 is TGTGCCAGCAGTCCAAGCGGCGCCAAGGGTAGCTATGGCTACACCTTC.

This clone was observed a single time. The chain recombines TRBV19 with TRBJ2-2; 9 bases match TRBD1. This CDR3 has 19 residues. The germline CDR1 and CDR2 sequences are LNHDA and SQIVND (reference sequence). J gave up 6 bases and V 0 bases, and 14 bases lay outside the gene matches. The CDR3 DNA reads as TGTGCCAGTAGTATAGATTTATGGGGCGGGACAGGGAAGCCCGGGGAGCTGTTTTTT. Amino acids: CASSIDLWGGTGKPGELFF. Using reference TRBV19 and TRBJ2-2 for the parts outside the CDR3, the full variable domain is DGGITQSPKYLFRKEGQNVTLSCEQNLNHDAMYWYRQDPGQGLRLIYYSQIVNDFQKGDIAEGYSVSREKKESFPLTVTSAQKNPTAFYLCASSIDLWGGTGKPGELFFGEGSRLTVL.

The chain joins TRBV9 to TRBJ1-1, with D unresolved. Germline CDR1 reads SGDLS; CDR2 reads YYNGEE. The CDR3 loop spans 15 amino acids. V was pared by 3 bases and J by 2 bases, with 14 bases between. The CDR3 protein is CASSARDGINTEAFF. CDR3 nucleotide sequence: TGTGCCAGCAGCGCTAGAGACGGAATAAACACTGAAGCTTTCTTT.

This clone was recorded only once. J is TRBJ2-7 and V is TRBV19; no definite D call. The V gene's germline CDR1 is LNHDA and CDR2 SQIVND (reference sequence). Trimming pared 5 bases from V and 2 bases from J, leaving 10 bases between. This CDR3 comprises 13 residues. The CDR3 loop is CASSVGPTYEQYF. Written as DNA, the CDR3 is TGTGCCAGTAGTGTTGGGCCAACCTACGAGCAGTACTTC.

In its sample, this clone was seen once. The gene calls are TRBV11-2 and TRBJ2-3, with 8 bases identical to TRBD2. The CDR3 runs to 14 residues. Germline-derived CDR1 and CDR2 are SGHAT and FQNNGV. J was trimmed by 2 bases and V by 5 bases; bases with no gene match: 3. The CDR3 reads CASSLSGDTDTQYF. The CDR3 nucleotides read TGTGCCAGCAGCCTTAGCGGGGACACAGATACGCAGTATTTT.

This clone was seen only a few times. The chain carries TRBV27 and TRBJ1-5; D is possibly TRBD1 (6 bases). Trimming took 10 bases from V and 4 from J, leaving 20 bases between them. This CDR3 has 15 amino acids. CDR1 and CDR2 from the germline V gene are MNHEY and SMNVEV (reference sequence). The CDR3: CAIDPWTVENQPQHF. CDR3 nucleotides: TGTGCCATCGATCCTTGGACAGTGGAGAATCAGCCCCAGCATTTT.

This clone was seen once. The chain is built from TRBV19 and TRBJ2-1; 8 bases align to TRBD2. The germline V gene encodes CDR1 LNHDA and CDR2 SQIVND (reference sequence). The CDR3 sequence is 16 residues long. Germline trimming cut 3 bases from V and 8 bases from J; bases unmatched to any gene: 12. The CDR3 spells CASSIVGGALKHEQFF. CDR3 DNA: TGTGCCAGTAGTATTGTCGGGGGGGCCTTGAAGCATGAGCAGTTCTTC. Based on the CDR3 plus reference TRBV19 and TRBJ2-1, the full variable domain is DGGITQSPKYLFRKEGQNVTLSCEQNLNHDAMYWYRQDPGQGLRLIYYSQIVNDFQKGDIAEGYSVSREKKESFPLTVTSAQKNPTAFYLCASSIVGGALKHEQFFGPGTRLTVL.

This chain links TRBV6-5 with TRBJ2-1; TRBD2 agrees at 7 bases. This CDR3 is 15 amino acids long. The V and J ends lost 2 bases and 6 bases, in that order; junction bases with no gene match: 7. CDR1 is MNHEY and CDR2 is SVGAGI in the germline V gene. The CDR3 region is CASSYGAGVANEQFF. The CDR3 nucleotides are TGTGCCAGCAGTTACGGGGCGGGGGTGGCCAATGAGCAGTTCTTC.

This chain joins TRBV3-1 (or the pseudogene TRBV3-2) and TRBJ1-1; perhaps TRBD1 as D (5 bases). The germline V gene encodes CDR1 LGHDT and CDR2 YNNKEL (reference sequence). V was clipped by 4 bases and J by 4 bases, with 10 bases between them. The CDR3 extends over 13 amino acids. The CDR3 DNA is TGTGCCAGCAGCCGGGGGGTCAGCACTGAAGCTTTCTTT. Its translation: CASSRGVSTEAFF.

This chain links TRBV6-5 with TRBJ1-1; D is unclear. The germline V gene encodes CDR1 MNHEY and CDR2 SVGAGI. The CDR3 totals 15 residues. Between the trimmed V and J ends, which lost 0 bases and 3 bases, there was a span of 11 bases. CDR3 amino acids: CASSYSTAGDTEAFF. The DNA for the CDR3 is TGTGCCAGCAGTTACTCGACGGCGGGAGACACTGAAGCTTTCTTT.

This chain links TRBV12-3 or TRBV12-4 with TRBJ2-1, with 7 bases that match TRBD1. This CDR3 has 13 amino acids. V lost 5 bases and J lost 5; bases outside the gene matches: 3. The CDR3 nucleotides read TGTGCCAGCAGTGGGACAGAGAACAATGAGCAGTTCTTC. Protein: CASSGTENNEQFF.

This chain connects TRBV15 to TRBJ2-1, with a possible D match to TRBD1 (6 bases). V shed 0 bases and J shed 1 base, with 19 bases lying between them. The CDR3 spans 19 residues. Per germline, CDR1 LNHNV and CDR2 YYDKDF (reference sequence). The CDR3 loop reads CATSREGWRTAESYNEQFF. The CDR3 nucleotides are TGTGCCACCAGCAGAGAGGGATGGCGGACAGCAGAATCCTACAATGAGCAGTTCTTC.